This TCR beta chain was found in a study of T cells in Graves' hyperthyroidism and ophthalmopathy. In its sample, this clonotype was seen many times. TCR beta CDR3 region amplification was performed from RNA transcripts. First-round RT-PCR targeting the TCR CDR3 was performed with the HTBI primer set. A single record per CDR3 protein comes from TCRdb applying MiXCR to the multiplex PCR reads. The profile shows under 350,000 distinct CDR3 sequences, about 17% of them singletons. The J segment lost 3 bases and the V segment lost 0 bases, leaving 5 bases of the junction unmatched. The length of the CDR3 is 16 residues. Per germline, CDR1 SNHLY and CDR2 FYNNEI.

The sequence was collected from a woman aged 55-69 years with Graves' ophthalmopathy. The J gene is TRBJ1-5, the V gene TRBV2, with 7 nucleotides matching TRBD1. Sample: blood. CDR3 in DNA: TGTGCCAGCAGTGAAGCCACTGACAGGGACAATCAGCCCCAGCATTTT. Translated, it gives CASSEATDRDNQPQHF.